Presented here are 29 T cell receptor beta chains from one specimen sequenced in a study of siplizumab effects on memory and regulatory T cells. Profiling relied on immunoSEQ multiplex PCR, and the TCRdb table lists in-frame clones only, not all of them. The data hold some 100,000 clones, with roughly 94% observed a single time. The sequencing input was Tregs sorted from blood. The receptors were sampled from a human donor in good health.

The CDR3 bases are TGTGCCAGCAGTGAAGAGGTGCCCAGCTCCTATAATTCACCCCTCCACTTT. Translation gives CASSEEVPSSYNSPLHF. V usage is TRBV2 and J usage is TRBJ1-6; D gene ambiguous. The germline V and J ends were trimmed by 1 base and 0 bases, with 10 bases remaining between them. This CDR3 has 17 residues. Germline V CDR1 and CDR2: SNHLY, FYNNEI.

The chain links TRBV5-1 to TRBJ2-2; 9 bases map to TRBD1. The junction had 2 bases not matched to a gene; V was cut back by 3 bases and J by 5 bases. Germline CDR1 reads SGHRS; CDR2 reads YFSETQ. The CDR3 contains 14 residues. The DNA for the CDR3 is TGCGCCAGCAGCTGGGACAGGGCGACCGGGGAGCTGTTTTTT. It encodes CASSWDRATGELFF.

This chain connects TRBV15 to TRBJ2-5; 7 nucleotides agree with TRBD2. V trimming: 6 bases; J trimming: 1 base; junction bases outside the gene matches: 11. The length of the CDR3 is 16 residues. CDR1 is LNHNV and CDR2 is YYDKDF in the germline V gene (reference sequence). The CDR3 nucleotides read TGTGCCACCAGGGGGTTGGGCGGGAGATCCCAAGAGACCCAGTACTTC. It yields the protein CATRGLGGRSQETQYF.

The chain recombines TRBV7-6 with TRBJ2-5; no clear D gene. The V end lost 5 bases, the J end lost 2 bases, and 3 bases lay between the germline ends. Germline values: CDR1 SGHVS, CDR2 FNYEAQ. This CDR3 is built from 11 residues. CDR3 region: CASSRQETQYF. The CDR3 nucleotides read TGTGCCAGCAGCCGACAAGAGACCCAGTACTTC. Variable domain in full (rest from reference TRBV7-6 and TRBJ2-5): GAGVSQSPRYKVTKRGQDVALRCDPISGHVSLYWYRQALGQGPEFLTYFNYEAQQDKSGLPNDRFSAERPEGSISTLTIQRTEQRDSAMYRCASSRQETQYFGPGTRLLVL.

The rearrangement links TRBV6-5 to TRBJ1-1; D remains ambiguous. The V gene's germline CDR1 is MNHEY and CDR2 SVGAGI. This CDR3 comprises 14 residues. V was trimmed by 5 bases and J by 8 bases, leaving 18 bases between them. The CDR3 here is CASSTNLGITEAFF. The DNA of the CDR3 is TGTGCCAGCAGTACGAACCTTGGGATAACGGAAGCTTTCTTT.

The chain carries TRBV20-1 and TRBJ2-7; tentatively, D is TRBD1 (5 bases). Germline CDR1 DFQATT, CDR2 SNEGSKA (reference sequence). The CDR3 covers 11 residues. V was clipped by 5 bases and J by 3 bases, with 8 bases between them. The CDR3 region has the DNA TGCAGTGCTCCCGGACACTACGAGCAGTACTTC. It is translated as CSAPGHYEQYF.

The V gene is TRBV18, the J gene TRBJ2-1, with a possible D match to TRBD2 (5 bases). This CDR3 has 14 amino acids. V was trimmed by 2 bases and J by 8 bases, leaving 13 bases between them. CDR1 is KGHSH, CDR2 LQKENI, per germline. CDR3 bases: TGTGCCAGCTCACCATCCCGGGCCGGGGATGAGCAGTTCTTC. Residues: CASSPSRAGDEQFF.

This clone appeared a single time. J is TRBJ1-2 and V is TRBV4-1; D unresolved. Germline V gene data show CDR1 as MGHRA and CDR2 as YSYEKL. Trimming shortened V by 1 base and J by 0 bases, and 9 bases separated the two germline ends. This CDR3 comprises 15 residues. The CDR3 DNA reads TGCGCCAGCAGCCAAGTGTCAGGTCCTAACTATGGCTACACCTTC. Protein product: CASSQVSGPNYGYTF.

V usage is TRBV7-9 and J usage is TRBJ1-1, with TRBD1 identical over 7 bases. V gave up 5 bases and J gave up 4 bases; unmatched junction bases: 10. Germline CDR1 and CDR2: SEHNR and FQNEAQ (reference sequence). The CDR3 runs 15 residues. The CDR3, as DNA: TGTGCCAGCAGCCGAAACAGGGGCGTCGGCACTGAAGCTTTCTTT. Its protein product is CASSRNRGVGTEAFF. Using reference TRBV7-9 and TRBJ1-1 for the parts outside the CDR3, the full variable domain is DTGVSQNPRHKITKRGQNVTFRCDPISEHNRLYWYRQTLGQGPEFLTYFQNEAQLEKSRLLSDRFSAERPKGSFSTLEIQRTEQGDSAMYLCASSRNRGVGTEAFFGQGTRLTVV.

The V and J genes are TRBV10-2 and TRBJ2-7; TRBD1 matches at 9 bases. The J segment lost 3 bases and the V segment lost 8 bases, leaving 11 bases of the junction unmatched. Germline CDR1 is WSHSY and CDR2 is SAAADI. CDR3 length: 15 residues. The DNA for the CDR3 is TGCGCCAGCCTAAGGACAGGGGACCTACACTACGAGCAGTACTTC. It codes for CASLRTGDLHYEQYF.

CDR3 loop: CASSLAGTDPFGEQFF. The CDR3 DNA reads TGTGCCAGCAGCTTGGCTGGGACCGATCCGTTCGGTGAGCAGTTCTTC. The chain is built from TRBV11-2 and TRBJ2-1, with D possibly being TRBD1 or TRBD2 (5 bases each). Per germline, CDR1 SGHAT and CDR2 FQNNGV. Trimming cost V 3 bases and J 9 bases, with 21 bases left between them. The CDR3 sequence is 16 residues long.

J is TRBJ1-5 and V is TRBV28, with D tentatively TRBD1 (5 bases). Trimming took off 3 bases at V and 9 bases at J, with 18 bases between the two ends. In germline, CDR1 is MDHEN, CDR2 SYDVKM. The CDR3 runs to 15 residues. This chain's CDR3 is CASSFLGQGYMPQHF. The CDR3, as DNA: TGTGCCAGCAGTTTTCTTGGGCAGGGATATATGCCCCAGCATTTT. The complete variable domain, with remaining parts taken from reference TRBV28 and TRBJ1-5, reads DVKVTQSSRYLVKRTGEKVFLECVQDMDHENMFWYRQDPGLGLRLIYFSYDVKMKEKGDIPEGYSVSREKKERFSLILESASTNQTSMYLCASSFLGQGYMPQHFGDGTRLSIL.

The genes are TRBV6-6 and TRBJ2-5; TRBD2 aligns across 13 bases. Germline loops: CDR1 MNHNY, CDR2 SVGAGI (reference sequence). V gave up 6 bases and J gave up 3 bases; unmatched junction bases: 4. The CDR3 spans 15 residues. The CDR3 loop is CASSHGTSGEETQYF. CDR3 in DNA: TGTGCCAGCAGCCACGGGACTAGCGGGGAAGAGACCCAGTACTTC.

The chain is built from TRBV19 and TRBJ2-1, with no clear D. CDR3 length equals 16 residues. V gave up 5 bases and J gave up 0 bases, with 14 bases separating them. Germline V gene data show CDR1 as LNHDA and CDR2 as SQIVND (reference sequence). In nucleotides, the CDR3 is TGTGCCAGTAGTCCCCCCACTTACAGCTCCTACAATGAGCAGTTCTTC. Protein sequence: CASSPPTYSSYNEQFF.

The chain has TRBV6-4 and TRBJ2-2; 8 nucleotides agree with TRBD1. The CDR3 is 15 residues long. Germline V gene sequence: CDR1 MRHNA, CDR2 SNTAGT. V shed 6 bases and J 0 bases; nucleotides not matched to a gene: 3. For the CDR3, the DNA is TGTGCCAGCAGCCGGGACAGGACGAACACCGGGGAGCTGTTTTTT. Translated, it gives CASSRDRTNTGELFF.

V and J are TRBV7-2 and TRBJ2-1; 12 bases agree with TRBD2. The length of the CDR3 is 15 residues. Trimming cost V 5 bases and J 9 bases; bases outside gene matches: 8. The germline V gene encodes CDR1 SGHTA and CDR2 FQGNSA. The CDR3: CASSRRLAGEGEQFF. CDR3 DNA sequence: TGTGCCAGCAGCCGGAGACTAGCGGGAGAGGGTGAGCAGTTCTTC. Full variable domain (missing parts from reference TRBV7-2 and TRBJ2-1): GAGVSQSPSNKVTEKGKDVELRCDPISGHTALYWYRQSLGQGLEFLIYFQGNSAPDKSGLPSDRFSAERTGGSVSTLTIQRTQQEDSAVYLCASSRRLAGEGEQFFGPGTRLTVL.

The genes are TRBV5-1 and TRBJ2-5; perhaps TRBD2 as D (6 bases). Germline V gene lookup returns CDR1 SGHRS and CDR2 YFSETQ. The V end was cut by 0 bases, the J end by 5 bases, with 14 bases between. This CDR3 spans 15 amino acids. The CDR3 reads CASSLVGRSEETQYF. The DNA for the CDR3 is TGCGCCAGCAGCTTGGTGGGGAGGAGTGAGGAGACCCAGTACTTC.

The chain joins TRBV7-3 to TRBJ2-1; 11 positions match TRBD2. V gave up 3 bases and J gave up 9 bases; unmatched junction bases: 7. CDR1 SGHTA and CDR2 FQGTGA come from the germline V gene. The CDR3 has 15 residues. The CDR3 DNA is TGTGCCAGCAGCTTGGGTAGCGGGAGGGCCATTGAGCAGTTCTTC. This gives the protein CASSLGSGRAIEQFF.

The chain uses TRBV18 and TRBJ2-2; no definite D call. The length of the CDR3 is 11 residues. V was cut by 3 bases and J by 10 bases, with 6 bases left in between. CDR1 is KGHSH, CDR2 LQKENI, per germline. The DNA of the CDR3 is TGTGCCAGCTCACCCGCGGAGGAGCTGTTTTTT. Protein sequence: CASSPAEELFF.

Notes on this clone: Other DNA sequences in the sample encode the same CDR3. This chain connects TRBV9 to TRBJ2-2, with D perhaps matching TRBD1 or TRBD2 (5 bases each). CDR3 length equals 13 residues. V was pared by 0 bases and J by 5 bases, with 5 bases between. Looked up from germline, CDR1 is SGDLS and CDR2 is YYNGEE. CDR3 residues: CASSVGGTGELFF. CDR3 nucleotide sequence: TGTGCCAGCAGCGTAGGGGGGACCGGGGAGCTGTTTTTT.

This rearrangement joins TRBV9 to TRBJ1-1; no definite D call. The V and J ends lost 7 bases and 4 bases respectively, with 17 bases between them. Germline assignment: CDR1 SGDLS and CDR2 YYNGEE. The CDR3 consists of 14 residues. The CDR3 sequence: CASREPTFGTEAFF. The CDR3 DNA follows: TGTGCCAGCCGGGAACCTACTTTCGGCACTGAAGCTTTCTTT. The full variable domain, rest sourced from reference TRBV9 and TRBJ1-1, is DSGVTQTPKHLITATGQRVTLRCSPRSGDLSVYWYQQSLDQGLQFLIQYYNGEERAKGNILERFSAQQFPDLHSELNLSSLELGDSALYFCASREPTFGTEAFFGQGTRLTVV.

This clone appeared a single time. This chain joins TRBV9 and TRBJ1-2, with TRBD1 matching 7 bases. The V gene's germline CDR1 is SGDLS and CDR2 YYNGEE. The CDR3 totals 16 residues. J gave up 4 bases and V 2 bases, and 11 bases lay outside the gene matches. The DNA of the CDR3 is TGTGCCAGCAGCGTGCGGGGGACAGAGGCTTTCTATGGCTACACCTTC. Protein sequence: CASSVRGTEAFYGYTF.

The CDR3 sequence is CASRTSVSSYNEQFF. The DNA of the CDR3 is TGTGCCAGCAGGACTAGCGTAAGCTCCTACAATGAGCAGTTCTTC. V usage is TRBV27 and J usage is TRBJ2-1; 8 bases map to TRBD2. V lost 6 bases and J lost 0; bases outside the gene matches: 4. This CDR3 has 15 amino acids. Germline CDR1 is MNHEY and CDR2 is SMNVEV (reference sequence).

This clone appeared a single time. V gene TRBV18 combines with J gene TRBJ2-5; D unresolved. Trimming removed 2 bases from V and 4 bases from J, with 11 bases in between. Germline CDR1 KGHSH, CDR2 LQKENI. This CDR3 region has 14 residues. The CDR3 sequence is CASSPGPSPETQYF. DNA of the CDR3: TGTGCCAGCTCACCAGGCCCCTCTCCAGAGACCCAGTACTTC.

The gene calls are TRBV10-1 and TRBJ2-7; 13 nucleotides align to TRBD2. This CDR3 has 14 residues. Per the germline V gene, CDR1 is WNHNN and CDR2 is SYGVQD (reference sequence). V lost 4 bases, J lost 8 bases, and 5 bases stayed unmatched. In DNA, the CDR3 is TGCGCCAGCAGTGCTGGGACTAGCGGGAATCAGCAGTACTTC. Amino acids: CASSAGTSGNQQYF.

This clone was seen just once. V is TRBV5-4 and J is TRBJ1-2; no clear D gene. The V gene lost 5 bases and the J gene lost 4 bases, with 6 bases spanning the gap. Germline CDR1 and CDR2: SGHNT and YYREEE (reference sequence). The CDR3 is made up of 11 amino acids. The CDR3 nucleotides are TGTGCCAGCAGTTTATCCTATGGCTACACCTTC. Amino acid sequence: CASSLSYGYTF.

DNA for the CDR3: TGTGCCAGCAGCTTAGGTCCCAGGGGGCGGGAGACCCAGTACTTC. Amino acid sequence: CASSLGPRGRETQYF. This chain joins TRBV7-2 and TRBJ2-5, with TRBD1 identical over 8 bases. The CDR3 spans 15 residues. CDR1 and CDR2 (germline): SGHTA, FQGNSA. The junction had 6 bases not matched to a gene; V was cut back by 1 base and J by 5 bases.

The rearrangement uses TRBV7-3 and TRBJ2-3; TRBD2 agrees at 7 bases. Germline CDR1 and CDR2: SGHTA and FQGTGA. The trim removed 1 base at V and 6 bases at J, leaving 10 bases unmatched. The CDR3 totals 16 residues. CDR3 sequence: CASSLKVGGGPDTQYF. CDR3 DNA sequence: TGTGCCAGCAGCTTAAAGGTGGGGGGAGGGCCGGATACGCAGTATTTT.

The V and J genes are TRBV5-1 and TRBJ1-6; TRBD1 might be the D (5 bases). The ends were cut back, 4 bases at V and 9 bases at J, with 14 bases in the middle. Germline loops: CDR1 SGHRS, CDR2 YFSETQ. The CDR3 is 14 residues long. The DNA for the CDR3 is TGCGCCAGCAGCCCGAATTTGGGACCTTCACCCCTCCACTTT. It is translated as CASSPNLGPSPLHF.